The rows below give T cell receptor beta chains drawn from one sample of a study of blood T cell repertoires in COVID-19. Assay used: immunoSEQ multiplex PCR; TCRdb lists only in-frame clones, some missing. Among about 190,000 clones, 84% were seen once, and the ten largest hold roughly 3%. The sequencing input was PBMCs or T cells enriched from blood (not recorded which). The origin of the receptors is a woman younger than 45 who had recovered from COVID-19. Each CDR3 is given with its conserved first and last residue. Each record gives: J gene, clone size, V gene, CDR3 protein. Clone size is stated in some rows and not others, as once, few, many or a class when expanded.

TRBJ1-2,-,TRBV5-1,CASSLEFDSPTGGYTF
TRBJ1-2,-,TRBV30,CAWIPGYGYTF
TRBJ1-1,-,TRBV9,CASSAPLLGAAEAFF
TRBJ1-5,-,TRBV2,CASRSPDSDSNQPQHF
TRBJ2-1,-,TRBV5-5,CASSLPGSDEQFF
TRBJ2-5,once,TRBV2,CASTGRGVSRETQYF
TRBJ2-1,once,TRBV10-1,CASSESGPGQGANEQFF
TRBJ2-1,-,TRBV7-9,CASSLTGVAEQFF
TRBJ2-1,-,TRBV5-1,CASTSGFGNEQFF
TRBJ1-5,-,TRBV9,CASSAPTGISQPQHF
TRBJ1-5,-,TRBV9,CASSVGPTQPQHF
TRBJ1-2,-,TRBV7-9,CASSYWGIRDGYTF
TRBJ2-1,-,TRBV11-2,CASSLDIFNNNEQFF
TRBJ2-1,medium-sized,TRBV4-2,CASSQAGQGADEQFF
TRBJ2-1,-,TRBV7-6,CASSLIGRSGNEQFF
TRBJ1-2,-,TRBV5-1,CASSPGNNYGYTF
TRBJ1-6,-,TRBV6-6,CASSRGNNSPLHF
TRBJ1-1,-,TRBV3-1/TRBV3-2,CASSHGTGQAAEAFF
TRBJ1-5,-,TRBV4-1,CASSQGGELQPQHF
TRBJ1-2,-,TRBV6-5,CASSYAWQANPYGYTF
TRBJ1-2,-,TRBV9,CASSLTGNGGANYGYTF
TRBJ2-6,-,TRBV29-1,CSPVLEGVRSGANVLTF
TRBJ1-1,-,TRBV2,CASRGLMNTEAFF
TRBJ1-1,-,TRBV4-1,CASSPVLRNSREAFF
TRBJ1-2,-,TRBV6-4,CASSDRAGANYGYTF
TRBJ2-7,-,TRBV19,CASSPGLAGSHEQYF
TRBJ1-2,-,TRBV28,CASSDSHYGYTF
TRBJ2-3,-,TRBV11-1,CASSLYTDTQYF
TRBJ1-2,-,TRBV19,CASSMPGTVAQMGYGYTF
TRBJ2-3,-,TRBV4-1,CASSQDYGWGLDQRDTQYF
TRBJ2-1,-,TRBV4-2,CASSLEGGNSGSYNEQFF
TRBJ2-6,-,TRBV28,CASRGQGWFSGANVLTF
TRBJ2-5,-,TRBV6-1,CASSEKPPFGTGAQETQYF
TRBJ1-2,few,TRBV5-5,CASSLEGAYFGYTF
TRBJ2-7,-,TRBV18,CASSRGTEIEQYF
TRBJ2-1,-,TRBV5-1,CASSLGTSGGFGEQFF
TRBJ2-1,once,TRBV18,CASESGSSYNEQFF
TRBJ1-3,-,TRBV30,CAWTSSGNTIYF
TRBJ1-6,-,TRBV6-5,CASSYSDRGLNSALHF
TRBJ2-2,-,TRBV28,CASSHSRFFGAGELFF
TRBJ1-1,-,TRBV9,CASSYGQGNTEAFF